This T cell receptor beta chain came from a study of shared clonotypes between healthy human individuals. An even split of each subset's genomic DNA across several immunoSEQ plates was performed. Sorted-subset replicate PCRs used roughly 180 ng DNA, 30,000 or so T cell genomes. The assay was immunoSEQ multiplex PCR, and TCRdb's table has in-frame clones only and misses some. The top ten clones hold approximately 1.7% of a sample with roughly 2.1 million clones, 85% to 95% of them seen once. Terminally differentiated effector memory CD45RA+ cells were left out of the naive CD8 fraction, which was CD45RO-negative and positively selected for CCR7. The V gene end was trimmed by 4 bases and the J gene end by 8 bases; junction bases not matched to a gene: 8. CDR3 length: 15 residues. The germline V gene has CDR1 SEHNR and CDR2 FQNEAQ (reference sequence).

This chain joins TRBV7-9 and TRBJ1-6; 7 nucleotides agree with TRBD1. The TCR was taken from a man younger than 35 in good health. Some clones in this sample may be carry-over from other donors' samples. Sequencing used naive CD8+ T cells from PBMCs. CDR3 residues: CASSSKGTAHSPLHF. In DNA form, the CDR3 reads TGTGCCAGCAGCTCAAAAGGGACAGCCCATTCACCCCTCCACTTT. The full variable domain, completed using reference TRBV7-9 and TRBJ1-6, is DTGVSQNPRHKITKRGQNVTFRCDPISEHNRLYWYRQTLGQGPEFLTYFQNEAQLEKSRLLSDRFSAERPKGSFSTLEIQRTEQGDSAMYLCASSSKGTAHSPLHFGNGTRLTVT.